Described below is a single T cell receptor (beta chain) sequence and its context. As yet, its antigen is unknown. The data are from a study of identifying expanded T cells in peripheral blood. Study conclusions and caveats: About 1.2 clones differed between technical replicates, versus about 15 and 19 over time. Across healthy donors, higher total template counts meant significantly greater approximately two-week count variance.

Germline assignment: CDR1 SGHNT and CDR2 YYREEE (reference sequence). Germline trimming cut 4 bases from V and 0 bases from J; bases unmatched to any gene: 12. This CDR3 is 18 amino acids long. Sequenced by immunoSEQ multiplex PCR; TCRdb stores in-frame clones only, minus some. The sample holds 70,000 to 95,000 clones, 88% seen once. Healthy donors had no documented immune events, such as infections, while sampled. The gene calls are TRBV5-4 and TRBJ2-5, with TRBD2 matching over 10 bases. Sequenced sample: blood. This sequence originates from a person aged 18 to 75 in good health. DNA of the CDR3: TGTGCCAGCAGCCCGCCGAGCCTAGCGGGGGCGCACCAAGAGACCCAGTACTTC. This gives the protein CASSPPSLAGAHQETQYF.